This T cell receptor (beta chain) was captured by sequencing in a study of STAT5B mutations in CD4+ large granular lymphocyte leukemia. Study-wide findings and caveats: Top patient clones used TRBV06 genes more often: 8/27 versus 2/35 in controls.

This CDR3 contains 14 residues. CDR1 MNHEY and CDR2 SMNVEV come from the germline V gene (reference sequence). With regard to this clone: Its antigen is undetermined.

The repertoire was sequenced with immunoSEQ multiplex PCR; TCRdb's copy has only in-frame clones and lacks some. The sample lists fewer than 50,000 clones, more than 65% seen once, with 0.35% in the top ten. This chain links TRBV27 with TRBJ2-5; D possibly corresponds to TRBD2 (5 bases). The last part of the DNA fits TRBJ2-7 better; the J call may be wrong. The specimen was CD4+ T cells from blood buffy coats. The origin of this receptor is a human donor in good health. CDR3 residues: CATGKEGVPYEQYF. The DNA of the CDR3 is TGTGCCACCGGTAAAGAGGGAGTCCCCTACGAGCAGTACTTC.